This TCR beta chain was profiled in a study of blood T cells in healthy people across ages (dated by TCRdb to the mid-2010s). Broadly, across the study: In model experiments, template switching captured roughly one uniquely barcoded TCR beta cDNA molecule for every two T cells. Age-related changes in TCR beta repertoire diversity were measured in the study by deep sequencing normalized with unique cDNA molecular identifiers. The donors were divided into four age groups: young (average around 17 years), middle-aged (approximately 42), aged (approximately 64) and long-lived (roughly 88). Donors of different ages were randomly distributed across sequencing lanes to avoid experimental bias. Using the same blood draw, the study looked at two additional independent replicas of 1 million unique cDNA reads for two donors, one aged 18 to 29 and the other aged 80 or older. The investigation overall reported the following: Donor CMV infection status was unknown, potentially confounding age-related changes in expanded clonotypes. Bulk unsorted PBMC profiling prevented conclusive comparison of naive and antigen-experienced compartments. Estimates of total diversity from one million sequenced T cells were regarded as lower bounds and underestimates. A strong correlation was found between observed TCR beta diversity and the percentage of naive T cells measured by flow cytometry. Compared with the aged group, more naive CD4+ T cells, fewer expanded clones and increased TCR diversity were shown by the long-lived group, suggesting age selection. Observed TCR beta diversity per million T cells fell roughly linearly with age, and a significant reduction was already apparent by age roughly 41.

From the cysteine through the phenylalanine, the CDR3 covers 14 amino acids. Of all the DNA, just the CDR3 is kept, 42 bases in frame from base 1. From the germline V gene, CDR1 is SGHRS and CDR2 is YFSETQ. From V the trimming removes 2 bases and from J it removes 3 bases, while the gene matches leave 4 bases of the junction unaccounted for. The roughly 39 donors, aged 6 to 90 years, were systemically healthy Caucasian individuals from Russia. Roughly 11 milliliters of peripheral blood were drawn from each donor into EDTA-treated Vacutainer tubes. PBMCs were isolated by Ficoll-Paque density-gradient centrifugation, with at least 7 million obtained per sample. Total RNA was extracted from PBMCs with Trizol reagent, with at least 5 micrograms obtained per sample. For every donor, an aliquot of PBMCs went through flow cytometry to measure the percentages of naive CD45RAhigh/CD27high T cells. Library prep was done by 5' RACE. The sequencer was an Illumina HiSeq 2500. A second PCR of roughly 7 to 11 cycles was performed with a sample-barcoded 5' primer and a J-beta primer mix. Each TCR beta cDNA molecule received a unique molecular identifier from a template-switch 5' adaptor carrying 12 random nucleotides. Each sample yielded at least 2.5 million CDR3-containing paired-end reads. All of the RNA was converted into first-strand cDNA using the Mint cDNA synthesis kit, with a TRBC-specific oligonucleotide serving as the primer. After uracil-DNA glycosylase treatment, a first 18-cycle PCR used universal primers M1SS and BC2_uni_R on all cDNA. The original methods were these. For normalization, 1 million high-quality reads were randomly selected from each sample, with every read carrying a distinct molecular identifier. Reads with shared molecular identifiers were discarded instead of being binned into consensus sequences. MiTCR, set to a Q25 quality threshold and the strictest error-elimination algorithm, was used for CDR3 identification, clonotype clustering and error correction. A nonparametric unseen species model with Euler transformation was used to estimate a lower bound on total TCR beta diversity. The public sequencing data were trimmed at Q25 with fastp and processed into clonotypes with MiXCR by TCRdb, which kept only in-frame beta chains. A single entry per CDR3 protein holds the most common genes and DNA from its merged rows. TCRdb's processing, not the authors', yielded these V and J calls. The sample records some 1.5 million distinct CDR3 sequences, 28% of which are singletons. The ten largest make up around 7.7% of the sample.

Concerning this clonotype itself: There is no known antigen for this receptor. Base qualities were left out, and no much larger clone turns up one base away.

This sequence was found in a woman aged 30 to 39 in good health. Sequences were obtained from blood. The V gene is TRBV5-1 and the J gene is TRBJ1-1; TRBD1 lines up with 7 middle nucleotides. For the CDR3, the sequence is CASSFYRGDTEAFF. The base sequence is TGCGCCAGCAGCTTCTACAGGGGAGACACTGAAGCTTTCTTT.